One and the same sample provided the 16 T cell receptor beta chains below, sequenced in a study of T cells in Graves' hyperthyroidism and ophthalmopathy. What was amplified from RNA transcripts were TCR beta CDR3 regions. The HTBI primer set drove a first-round RT-PCR of the TCR CDR3. MiXCR, run by TCRdb on the multiplex PCR reads, gives a single entry per CDR3 protein. The sample contains around 400,000 distinct CDR3 sequences, around 13% of which appear only once. The sample consisted of blood. The receptor set was obtained from a woman aged 18-35 years with Graves' hyperthyroidism.

In this sample, this clonotype turned up many times. The chain uses TRBV5-5 and TRBJ1-2; the D is unclear. Germline assignment: CDR1 SGHKS and CDR2 YYEKEE (reference sequence). Trimming took off 5 bases at V and 2 bases at J, with 13 bases between the two ends. This CDR3 contains 14 residues. CDR3: CASSQGRRNYGYTF. The CDR3 coding sequence is TGTGCCAGCAGTCAAGGACGGCGGAACTATGGCTACACCTTC.

In regard to this clonotype: A read error may be the cause here, since a much bigger clone is one base away. The J gene is TRBJ1-1, the V gene TRBV7-2; D remains ambiguous. The CDR3 runs to 14 residues. Trimming took 3 bases from V and 1 from J, leaving 9 bases between them. Germline assignment: CDR1 SGHTA and CDR2 FQGNSA. The CDR3 reads CASSFGESNTEAFF. CDR3 DNA sequence: TGTGCCAGCAGCTTTGGGGAATCGAACACTGAAGCTTTCTTT.

The chain joins TRBV4-3 to TRBJ2-3; D possibly uses TRBD1 or TRBD2 (6 bases each). This CDR3 is built from 18 residues. Looked up from germline, CDR1 is LGHNA and CDR2 is YSLEER. V was pared by 1 base and J by 8 bases, with 25 bases between. CDR3 nucleotide sequence: TGCGCCAGCAGCCAAGTGGTTTATGCGGGACAAATCGAGAGTACGCAGTATTTT. As protein: CASSQVVYAGQIESTQYF.

This clonotype appeared many times. The chain recombines TRBV9 with TRBJ2-7; a possible D gene is TRBD2 (7 bases). The germline gives CDR1 SGDLS, CDR2 YYNGEE. CDR3 length: 15 amino acids. V dropped 3 bases and J dropped 2 bases, with 15 bases sitting between them. Written as DNA, the CDR3 is TGTGCCAGCAGCGGCCGGGCGGGGGCTACCTACGAGCAGTACTTC. It yields the protein CASSGRAGATYEQYF.

This clonotype was picked up many times. The J gene is TRBJ1-1, the V gene TRBV27; a possible D gene is TRBD1 (5 bases). Germline-derived CDR1 and CDR2 are MNHEY and SMNVEV (reference sequence). V lost 2 bases, J lost 6 bases, and 13 bases lay in between. The CDR3 length is 14 residues. CDR3 DNA: TGTGCCAGCAGTTTAGGAGGGCGGGGGGCTGAAGCTTTCTTT. It specifies CASSLGGRGAEAFF.

CDR3 nucleotide sequence: TGCAGCGTTGAAGATCCCATCGGGGTCCACGAGCAGTACTTC. Its translation: CSVEDPIGVHEQYF. This rearrangement joins TRBV29-1 to TRBJ2-7; D perhaps matches TRBD2 (5 bases). V was pared by 0 bases and J by 5 bases, with 14 bases between. This CDR3 comprises 14 residues. The germline CDR1 and CDR2 sequences are SQVTM and ANQGSEA.

The rearrangement links TRBV28 to TRBJ1-6, with D hard to call. CDR1 is MDHEN and CDR2 is SYDVKM in the germline V gene. Trimming removed 6 bases at V and 4 bases at J, with 10 bases between. This CDR3 has 14 amino acids. The CDR3 DNA is TGTGCCAGCAGGAAGAACCTTTATAATTCACCCCTCCACTTT. It is translated as CASRKNLYNSPLHF. Looking up the rest from reference TRBV28 and TRBJ1-6 gives the full variable domain: DVKVTQSSRYLVKRTGEKVFLECVQDMDHENMFWYRQDPGLGLRLIYFSYDVKMKEKGDIPEGYSVSREKKERFSLILESASTNQTSMYLCASRKNLYNSPLHFGNGTRLTVT.

This chain links TRBV10-3 with TRBJ1-2; D remains ambiguous. Trimming removed 4 bases from V and 4 bases from J, with 10 bases in between. Germline V gives CDR1 ENHRY, CDR2 SYGVKD. The CDR3 consists of 13 residues. Here the CDR3 DNA reads TGTGCCATCAGTGCGGCCGGAGTCTATGGCTACACCTTC. It specifies CAISAAGVYGYTF.

This clonotype was detected many times. The chain uses TRBV18 and TRBJ1-6; D is possibly TRBD1 (5 bases). Trimming cost V 6 bases and J 5 bases, with 14 bases left between them. The CDR3 runs to 15 residues. Germline CDR1 is KGHSH and CDR2 is LQKENI. The CDR3 reads CASSSQETHNSPLHF. In DNA, the CDR3 is TGTGCCAGCTCGTCACAGGAAACTCATAATTCACCCCTCCACTTT. The full variable domain, in which reference TRBV18 and TRBJ1-6 provide the parts outside the CDR3, is NAGVMQNPRHLVRRRGQEARLRCSPMKGHSHVYWYRQLPEEGLKFMVYLQKENIIDESGMPKERFSAEFPKEGPSILRIQQVVRGDSAAYFCASSSQETHNSPLHFGNGTRLTVT.

There are many counts of this clonotype. The chain has TRBV29-1 and TRBJ2-5; D is undetermined. Germline V gene data show CDR1 as SQVTM and CDR2 as ANQGSEA. The CDR3 consists of 12 residues. Between the trimmed V and J ends, which lost 7 bases and 4 bases, there was a span of 13 bases. The CDR3 loop is CSARDGGETQYF. DNA of the CDR3: TGCAGCGCCCGAGACGGCGGAGAGACCCAGTACTTC.

This clonotype has a handful of counts. A much larger clone differs by one base, so this may be a read error. The chain employs TRBV7-9 and TRBJ2-1, with 10 bases aligning to TRBD2. The V and J ends lost 8 bases and 6 bases, in that order; junction bases with no gene match: 16. The length of the CDR3 is 17 residues. The germline gives CDR1 SEHNR, CDR2 FQNEAQ (reference sequence). CDR3 sequence: CASGPLEAGGVGNEQFF. The CDR3 nucleotides are TGTGCCAGCGGCCCCCTGGAAGCGGGAGGGGTTGGCAATGAGCAGTTCTTC.

This clonotype was observed a few times. This chain uses TRBV4-1 with TRBJ2-1, with TRBD1 matching 8 bases. The V and J ends lost 1 base and 10 bases, in that order; junction bases with no gene match: 6. This CDR3 contains 14 residues. Germline-derived CDR1 and CDR2 are MGHRA and YSYEKL. CDR3 coding DNA: TGCGCCAGCAGCCAAGTCCAGGGGGCGGGGGAGCAGTTCTTC. It codes for CASSQVQGAGEQFF.

Details on this clonotype: One base away lies a much larger clone, so this may be a sequencing read error. The J gene is TRBJ1-5, the V gene TRBV18; a possible D gene is TRBD1 (5 bases). The CDR3 sequence is 16 residues long. The germline CDR1 and CDR2 sequences are KGHSH and LQKENI. Trimming removed 3 bases from V and 2 bases from J, with 14 bases in between. The CDR3 DNA reads as TGTGCCAGCTCACCGGCCAGGGTTTTCGGCAATCAGCCCCAGCATTTT. Protein: CASSPARVFGNQPQHF. The full variable domain, completed using reference TRBV18 and TRBJ1-5, is NAGVMQNPRHLVRRRGQEARLRCSPMKGHSHVYWYRQLPEEGLKFMVYLQKENIIDESGMPKERFSAEFPKEGPSILRIQQVVRGDSAAYFCASSPARVFGNQPQHFGDGTRLSIL.

This clonotype was observed a few times. The rearrangement joins TRBV20-1 to TRBJ2-7; 9 nucleotides match TRBD2. With V trimmed by 5 bases and J by 3 bases, 20 bases remained unmatched. The germline V gene has CDR1 DFQATT and CDR2 SNEGSKA (reference sequence). The CDR3 totals 18 residues. Written as DNA, the CDR3 is TGCAGTGCTCTAGAACCAAACAAGGGACTAGCAAAGAACTACGAGCAGTACTTC. It encodes CSALEPNKGLAKNYEQYF.

This clonotype was seen many times. The J gene is TRBJ2-7, the V gene TRBV27; unclear D gene. This CDR3 is 13 amino acids long. Germline assignment: CDR1 MNHEY and CDR2 SMNVEV (reference sequence). Trimming removed 4 bases from V and 3 bases from J, with 10 bases in between. CDR3 protein: CASSSGPHYEQYF. The CDR3 bases are TGTGCCAGCAGTTCAGGACCTCACTACGAGCAGTACTTC.

This clonotype was counted ten times or more. The genes are TRBV7-8 and TRBJ2-3, with 13 bases identical to TRBD2. The germline V gene encodes CDR1 SGHVS and CDR2 FQNEAQ. The CDR3 consists of 16 residues. J was trimmed by 4 bases and V by 4 bases; bases with no gene match: 5. In DNA form, the CDR3 reads TGTGCCAGCAGCTCGAGACTAGCGGGGGGTTCAGATACGCAGTATTTT. It encodes CASSSRLAGGSDTQYF.